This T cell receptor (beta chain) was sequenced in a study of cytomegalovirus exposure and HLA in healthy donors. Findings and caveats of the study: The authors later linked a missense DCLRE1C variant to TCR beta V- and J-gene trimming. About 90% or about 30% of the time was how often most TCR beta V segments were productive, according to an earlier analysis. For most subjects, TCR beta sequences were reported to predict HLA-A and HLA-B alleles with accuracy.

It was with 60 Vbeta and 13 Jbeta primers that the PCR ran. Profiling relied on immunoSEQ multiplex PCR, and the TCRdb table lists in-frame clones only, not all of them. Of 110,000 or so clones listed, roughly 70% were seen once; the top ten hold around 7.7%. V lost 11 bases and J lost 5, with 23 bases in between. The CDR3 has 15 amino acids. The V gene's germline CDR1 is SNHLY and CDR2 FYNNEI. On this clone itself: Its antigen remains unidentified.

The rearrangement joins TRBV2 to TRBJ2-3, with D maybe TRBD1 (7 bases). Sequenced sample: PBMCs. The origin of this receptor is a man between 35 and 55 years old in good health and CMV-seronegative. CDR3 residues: CACGTDNLRVDTQYF. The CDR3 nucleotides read TGTGCCTGCGGGACAGACAACTTGCGGGTAGATACGCAGTATTTT. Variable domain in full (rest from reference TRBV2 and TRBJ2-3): EPEVTQTPSHQVTQMGQEVILRCVPISNHLYFYWYRQILGQKVEFLVSFYNNEISEKSEIFDDQFSVERPDGSNFTLKIRSTKLEDSAMYFCACGTDNLRVDTQYFGPGTRLTVL.